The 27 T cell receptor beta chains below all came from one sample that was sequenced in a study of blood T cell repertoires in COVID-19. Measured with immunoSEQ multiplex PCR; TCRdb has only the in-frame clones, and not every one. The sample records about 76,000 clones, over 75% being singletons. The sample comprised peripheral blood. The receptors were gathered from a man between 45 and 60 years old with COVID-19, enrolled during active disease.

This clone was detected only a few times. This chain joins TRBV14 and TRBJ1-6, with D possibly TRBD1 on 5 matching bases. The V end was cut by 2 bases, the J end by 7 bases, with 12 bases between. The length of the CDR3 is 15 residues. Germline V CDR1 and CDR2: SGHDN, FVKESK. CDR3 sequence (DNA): TGTGCCAGCAGCCAAAGCGGGTCAGGGAATTCACCCCTCCACTTT. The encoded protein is CASSQSGSGNSPLHF. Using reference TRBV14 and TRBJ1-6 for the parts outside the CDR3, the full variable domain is EAGVTQFPSHSVIEKGQTVTLRCDPISGHDNLYWYRRVMGKEIKFLLHFVKESKQDESGMPNNRFLAERTGGTYSTLKVQPAELEDSGVYFCASSQSGSGNSPLHFGNGTRLTVT.

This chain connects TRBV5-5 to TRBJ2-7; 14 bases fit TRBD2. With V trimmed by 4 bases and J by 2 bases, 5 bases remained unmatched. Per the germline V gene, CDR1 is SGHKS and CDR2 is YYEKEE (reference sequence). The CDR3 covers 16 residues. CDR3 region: CASSAGLAGGTYEQYF. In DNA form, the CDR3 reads TGTGCCAGCAGCGCCGGACTAGCGGGAGGAACCTACGAGCAGTACTTC.

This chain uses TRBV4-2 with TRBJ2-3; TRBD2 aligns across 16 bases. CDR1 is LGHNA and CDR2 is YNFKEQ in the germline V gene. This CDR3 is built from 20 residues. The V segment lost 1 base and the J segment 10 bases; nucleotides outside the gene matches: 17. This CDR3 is CASSQGTSGTSGRAAGAQYF. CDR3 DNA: TGTGCCAGCAGCCAAGGGACGTCTGGGACTAGCGGGAGGGCGGCAGGCGCGCAGTATTTT.

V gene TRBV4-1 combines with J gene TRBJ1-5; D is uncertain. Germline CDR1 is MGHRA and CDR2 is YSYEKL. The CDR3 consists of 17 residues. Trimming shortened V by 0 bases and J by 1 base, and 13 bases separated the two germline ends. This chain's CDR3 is CASSQDSQVESNQPQHF. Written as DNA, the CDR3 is TGCGCCAGCAGCCAAGATTCCCAGGTCGAGAGCAATCAGCCCCAGCATTTT.

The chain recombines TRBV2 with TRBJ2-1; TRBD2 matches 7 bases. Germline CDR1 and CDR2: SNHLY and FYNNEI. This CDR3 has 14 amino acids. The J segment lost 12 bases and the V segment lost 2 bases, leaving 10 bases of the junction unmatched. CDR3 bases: TGTGCCAGCAGTGAAATCCCTAGCGGAGCCCCGCAGTTCTTC. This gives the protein CASSEIPSGAPQFF.

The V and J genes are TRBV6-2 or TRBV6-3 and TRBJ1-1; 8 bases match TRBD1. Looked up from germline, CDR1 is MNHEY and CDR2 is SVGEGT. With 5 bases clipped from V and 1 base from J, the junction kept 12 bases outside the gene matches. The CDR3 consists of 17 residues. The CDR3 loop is CASSPPQGAQRNTEAFF. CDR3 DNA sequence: TGTGCCAGCAGTCCACCGCAGGGGGCGCAGAGGAACACTGAAGCTTTCTTT.

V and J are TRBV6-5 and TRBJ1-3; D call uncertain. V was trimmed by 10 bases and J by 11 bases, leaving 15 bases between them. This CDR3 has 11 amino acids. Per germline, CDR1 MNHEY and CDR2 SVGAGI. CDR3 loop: CATRAPVAIYF. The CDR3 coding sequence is TGTGCCACCCGCGCCCCGGTCGCCATATATTTT.

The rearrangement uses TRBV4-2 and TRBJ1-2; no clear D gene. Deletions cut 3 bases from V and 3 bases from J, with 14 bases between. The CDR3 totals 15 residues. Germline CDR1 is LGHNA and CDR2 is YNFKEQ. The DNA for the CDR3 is TGTGCCAGCAGCCATTCACCTCCGGGAGACTATGGCTACACCTTC. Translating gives CASSHSPPGDYGYTF.

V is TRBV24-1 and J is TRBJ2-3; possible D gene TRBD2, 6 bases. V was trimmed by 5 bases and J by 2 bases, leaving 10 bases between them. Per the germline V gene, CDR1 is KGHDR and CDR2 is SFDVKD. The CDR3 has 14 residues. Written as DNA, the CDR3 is TGTGCCACCAGTGGGGCGGGATTCACAGATACGCAGTATTTT. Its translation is CATSGAGFTDTQYF.

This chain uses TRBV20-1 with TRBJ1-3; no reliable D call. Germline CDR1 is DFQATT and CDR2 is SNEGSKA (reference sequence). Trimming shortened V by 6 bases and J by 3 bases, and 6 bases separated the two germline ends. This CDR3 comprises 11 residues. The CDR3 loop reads CSAGGGNTIYF. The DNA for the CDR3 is TGCAGTGCGGGAGGTGGAAACACCATATATTTT.

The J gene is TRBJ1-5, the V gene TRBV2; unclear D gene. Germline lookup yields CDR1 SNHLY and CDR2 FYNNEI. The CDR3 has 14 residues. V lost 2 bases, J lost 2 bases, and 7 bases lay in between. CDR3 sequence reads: CASSESIGNQPQHF. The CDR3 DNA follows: TGTGCCAGCAGTGAAAGCATTGGCAATCAGCCCCAGCATTTT.

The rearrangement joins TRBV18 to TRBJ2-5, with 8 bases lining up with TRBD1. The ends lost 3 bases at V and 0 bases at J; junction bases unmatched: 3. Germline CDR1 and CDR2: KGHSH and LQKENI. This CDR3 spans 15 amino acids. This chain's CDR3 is CASSPETGDQETQYF. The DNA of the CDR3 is TGTGCCAGCTCACCTGAGACAGGGGACCAAGAGACCCAGTACTTC.

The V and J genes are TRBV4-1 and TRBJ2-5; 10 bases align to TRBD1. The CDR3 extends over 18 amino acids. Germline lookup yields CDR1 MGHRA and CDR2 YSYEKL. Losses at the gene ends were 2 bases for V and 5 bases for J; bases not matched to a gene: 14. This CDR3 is CASSQRRATGTGVETQYF. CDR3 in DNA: TGCGCCAGCAGCCAACGAAGGGCTACCGGGACAGGGGTTGAGACCCAGTACTTC.

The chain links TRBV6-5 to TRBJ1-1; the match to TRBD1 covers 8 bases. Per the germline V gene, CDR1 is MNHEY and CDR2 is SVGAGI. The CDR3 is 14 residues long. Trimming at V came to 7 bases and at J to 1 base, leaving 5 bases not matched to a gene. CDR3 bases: TGTGCCAGCACCGTGGGACAGGCGAACACTGAAGCTTTCTTT. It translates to CASTVGQANTEAFF.

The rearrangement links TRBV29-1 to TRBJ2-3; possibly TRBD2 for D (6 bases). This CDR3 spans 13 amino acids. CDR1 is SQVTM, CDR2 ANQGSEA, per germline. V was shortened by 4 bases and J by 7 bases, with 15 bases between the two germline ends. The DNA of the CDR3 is TGCAGCGTTGGTCGGGGGAACGATCATACGCAGTATTTT. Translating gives CSVGRGNDHTQYF.

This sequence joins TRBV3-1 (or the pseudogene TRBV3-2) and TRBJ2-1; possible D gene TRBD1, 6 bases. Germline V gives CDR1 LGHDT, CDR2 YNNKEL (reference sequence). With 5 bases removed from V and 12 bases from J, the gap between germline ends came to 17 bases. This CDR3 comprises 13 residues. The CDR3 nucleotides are TGTGCCAGCAGCAACAGGGAGACCAGTCGGCAGTTCTTC. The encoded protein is CASSNRETSRQFF.

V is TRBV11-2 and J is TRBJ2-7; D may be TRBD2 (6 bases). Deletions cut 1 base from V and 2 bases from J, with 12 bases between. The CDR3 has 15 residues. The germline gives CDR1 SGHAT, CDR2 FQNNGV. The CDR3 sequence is CASSLVSGLTYEQYF. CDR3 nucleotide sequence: TGTGCCAGCAGCTTAGTTAGCGGCCTTACCTACGAGCAGTACTTC.

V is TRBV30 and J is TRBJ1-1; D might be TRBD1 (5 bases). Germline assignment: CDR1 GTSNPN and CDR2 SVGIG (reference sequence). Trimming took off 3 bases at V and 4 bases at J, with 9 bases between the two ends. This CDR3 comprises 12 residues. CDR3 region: CAWSRASTEAFF. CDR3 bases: TGTGCCTGGAGCAGGGCTAGCACTGAAGCTTTCTTT. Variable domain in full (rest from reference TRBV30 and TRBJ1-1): SQTIHQWPATLVQPVGSPLSLECTVEGTSNPNLYWYRQAAGRGLQLLFYSVGIGQISSEVPQNLSASRPQDRQFILSSKKLLLSDSGFYLCAWSRASTEAFFGQGTRLTVV.

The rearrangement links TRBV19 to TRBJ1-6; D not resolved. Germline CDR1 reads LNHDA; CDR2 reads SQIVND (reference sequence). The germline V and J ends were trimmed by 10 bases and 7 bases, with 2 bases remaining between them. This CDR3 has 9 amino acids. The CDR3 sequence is CATNSPLHF. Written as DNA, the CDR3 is TGTGCCACAAATTCACCCCTCCACTTT.

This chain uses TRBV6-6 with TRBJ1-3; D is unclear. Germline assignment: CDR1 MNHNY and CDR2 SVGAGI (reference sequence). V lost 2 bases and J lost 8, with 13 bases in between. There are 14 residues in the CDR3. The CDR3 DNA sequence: TGTGCCAGCAGTTACACCTTTCTCCCGGACACCATATATTTT. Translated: CASSYTFLPDTIYF.

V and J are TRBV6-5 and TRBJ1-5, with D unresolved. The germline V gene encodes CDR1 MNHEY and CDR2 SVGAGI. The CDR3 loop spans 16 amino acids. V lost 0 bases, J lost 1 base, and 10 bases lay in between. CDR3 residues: CASSYSPPGSNQPQHF. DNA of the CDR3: TGTGCCAGCAGTTACTCGCCCCCGGGGAGCAATCAGCCCCAGCATTTT.

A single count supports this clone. This chain's CDR3 is CASSLGSPPYNEQFF. The CDR3 DNA follows: TGTGCCAGCAGTTTAGGCTCACCCCCTTACAATGAGCAGTTCTTC. The rearrangement joins TRBV27 to TRBJ2-1; D gene unclear. The germline CDR1 and CDR2 sequences are MNHEY and SMNVEV (reference sequence). The CDR3 totals 15 residues. V lost 2 bases to trimming and J lost 4 bases, with 12 bases between them.

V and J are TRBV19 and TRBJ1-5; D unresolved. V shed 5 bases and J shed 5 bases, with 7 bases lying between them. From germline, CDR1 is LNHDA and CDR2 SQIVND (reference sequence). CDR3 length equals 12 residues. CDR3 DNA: TGTGCCAGTAGTCCCAGTTATCAGCCCCAGCATTTT. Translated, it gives CASSPSYQPQHF.

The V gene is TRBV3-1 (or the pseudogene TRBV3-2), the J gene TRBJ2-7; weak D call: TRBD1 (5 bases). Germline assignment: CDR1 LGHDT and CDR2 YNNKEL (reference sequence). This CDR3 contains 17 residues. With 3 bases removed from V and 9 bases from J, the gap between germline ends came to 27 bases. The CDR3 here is CASSQNSRVQNTLGQYF. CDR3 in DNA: TGTGCCAGCAGCCAGAACTCCAGGGTCCAAAACACCCTCGGGCAGTACTTC.

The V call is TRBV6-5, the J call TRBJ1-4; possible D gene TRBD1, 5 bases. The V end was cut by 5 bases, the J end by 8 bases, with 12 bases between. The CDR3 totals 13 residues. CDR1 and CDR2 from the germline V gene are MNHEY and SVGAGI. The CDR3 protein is CASSMGQEEKLFF. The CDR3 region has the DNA TGTGCCAGCAGTATGGGGCAAGAGGAAAAACTGTTTTTT.

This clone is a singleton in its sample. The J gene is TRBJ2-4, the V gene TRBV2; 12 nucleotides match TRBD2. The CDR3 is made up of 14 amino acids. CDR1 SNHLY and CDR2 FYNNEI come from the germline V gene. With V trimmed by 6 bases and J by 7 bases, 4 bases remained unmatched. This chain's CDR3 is CASSPGLAGNIQYF. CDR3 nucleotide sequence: TGTGCCAGCAGCCCGGGACTAGCGGGCAACATTCAGTACTTC.

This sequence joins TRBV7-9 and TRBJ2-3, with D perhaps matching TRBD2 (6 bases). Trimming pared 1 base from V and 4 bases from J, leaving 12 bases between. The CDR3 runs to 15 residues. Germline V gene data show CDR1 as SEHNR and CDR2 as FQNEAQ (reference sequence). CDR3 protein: CASSLVAGGSDTQYF. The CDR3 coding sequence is TGTGCCAGCAGCTTAGTGGCAGGAGGGTCAGATACGCAGTATTTT. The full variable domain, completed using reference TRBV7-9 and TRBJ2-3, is DTGVSQNPRHKITKRGQNVTFRCDPISEHNRLYWYRQTLGQGPEFLTYFQNEAQLEKSRLLSDRFSAERPKGSFSTLEIQRTEQGDSAMYLCASSLVAGGSDTQYFGPGTRLTVL.